This record covers a single T cell receptor beta chain. This clonotype has only one observation. The antigen this receptor binds is unknown. Nothing much larger sits one base from this clone, and base qualities are not available. Evidence from one read is weak. Lymph node samples came from the axillary draining lymph nodes of breast cancer patients. Its CDR3 holds 16 amino acids, cysteine through phenylalanine. This entry keeps only the CDR3 DNA: 48 bases, framed from base 1. V is clipped by 5 bases and J by 9 bases, and the sequence between their germline boundaries is 25 bases long. From the germline V gene, CDR1 is MNHNS and CDR2 is SASEGT. The data originate from a study of breast tumors, draining lymph nodes, adjacent tissues (dated by TCRdb to between 2015 and 2016). Concerning the study at large: Breast cancer patients provided tumor, adjacent nontumor tissue and axillary lymph nodes, and the study compared the TCR beta repertoires across these three sources. In human breast cancer, the study set out to assess how tumor, surrounding tissue and draining lymph node repertoires relate to one another and whether T cells might be exchanged between them.

Sequencing used an Illumina HiSeq 2000. TCR beta chain libraries were generated through multiplex PCR amplification. The amplified TCR beta chain products were analyzed by high-throughput sequencing. TCRdb reanalyzed the raw reads on its own, using fastp at Q25 for trimming and MiXCR for clone calling, and kept in-frame beta chains. One record per CDR3 amino acid sequence lists the most common genes and DNA. The sample data list nearly 110,000 distinct CDR3 sequences, and around 30% of these were observed just once. Approximately 5.3% of the sample comes from the top ten. The full study reports these points: The conclusion that tumor T cells originate in lymph nodes was presented as consistent with a hypothesis rather than as directly demonstrated. Tumor and nontumor tissue repertoires were significantly more similar in luminal-like than in basal-like breast cancer. Tumor T-cell repertoires showed less diversity than lymph node repertoires and more diversity than nontumor tissue repertoires, and tumor T-cell repertoires showed preferential V and J gene usage. The data were judged consistent with most tumor T cells deriving from the lymph node and then expanding within tumor tissue.

Sequenced input: axillary lymph node tissue. The sequence came from a female donor with breast cancer. Some clones in this sample may be carry-over from other donors' samples. The chain is encoded by TRBV6-1 joined to TRBJ2-5, with TRBD2 tentatively as D gene (7 bases match). At the DNA level, the sequence is TGTGCCAGCAGTCTAGACAGCGGGACAAGTTCATGGGCCCAGTACTTC. Its protein is CASSLDSGTSSWAQYF.